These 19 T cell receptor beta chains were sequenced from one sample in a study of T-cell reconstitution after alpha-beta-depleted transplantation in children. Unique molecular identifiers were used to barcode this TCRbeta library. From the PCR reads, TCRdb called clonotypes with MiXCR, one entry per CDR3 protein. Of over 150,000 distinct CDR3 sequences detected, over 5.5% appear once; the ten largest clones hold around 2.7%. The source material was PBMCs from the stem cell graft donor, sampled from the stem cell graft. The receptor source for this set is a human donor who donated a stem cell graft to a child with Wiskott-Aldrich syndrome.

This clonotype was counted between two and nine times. Written as DNA, the CDR3 is TGTGCCAGCAGCCATAAAGGCGGACTAGACGGCGAGCAGTACTTC. Protein sequence: CASSHKGGLDGEQYF. The rearrangement joins TRBV7-9 to TRBJ2-7, with 7 bases matching TRBD2. Germline assignment: CDR1 SEHNR and CDR2 FQNEAQ (reference sequence). Unmatched junction bases numbered 13, after V lost 5 bases and J lost 6 bases. The length of the CDR3 is 15 residues.

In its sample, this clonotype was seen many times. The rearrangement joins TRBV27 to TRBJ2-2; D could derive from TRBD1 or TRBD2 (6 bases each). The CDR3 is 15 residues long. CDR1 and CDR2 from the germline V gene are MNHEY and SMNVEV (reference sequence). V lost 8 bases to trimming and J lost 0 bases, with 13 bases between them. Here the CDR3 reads CASVPGGANTGELFF. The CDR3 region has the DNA TGTGCCAGCGTCCCCGGGGGCGCGAACACCGGGGAGCTGTTTTTT.

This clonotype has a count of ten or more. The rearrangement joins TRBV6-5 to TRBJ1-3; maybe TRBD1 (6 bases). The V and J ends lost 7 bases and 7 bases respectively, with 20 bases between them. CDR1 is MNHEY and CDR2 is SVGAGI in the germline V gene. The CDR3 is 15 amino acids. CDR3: CASTKGGVPGNTIYF. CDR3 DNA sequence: TGTGCCAGCACCAAGGGGGGCGTCCCCGGCAACACCATATATTTT.

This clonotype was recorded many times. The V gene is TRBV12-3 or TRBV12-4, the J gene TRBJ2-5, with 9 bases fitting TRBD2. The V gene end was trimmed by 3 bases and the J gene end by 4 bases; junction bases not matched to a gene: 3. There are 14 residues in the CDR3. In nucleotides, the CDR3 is TGTGCCAGCAGTTTTGGGACTAGCCTAGAGACCCAGTACTTC. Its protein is CASSFGTSLETQYF.

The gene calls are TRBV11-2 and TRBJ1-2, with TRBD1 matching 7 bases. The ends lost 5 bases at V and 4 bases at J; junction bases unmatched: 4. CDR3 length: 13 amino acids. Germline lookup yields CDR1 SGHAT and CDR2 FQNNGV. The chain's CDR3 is CASSSRDSYGYTF. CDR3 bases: TGTGCCAGCAGCAGCCGGGACAGCTATGGCTACACCTTC. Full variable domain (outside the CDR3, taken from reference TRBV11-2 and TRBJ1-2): EAGVAQSPRYKIIEKRQSVAFWCNPISGHATLYWYQQILGQGPKLLIQFQNNGVVDDSQLPKDRFSAERLKGVDSTLKIQPAKLEDSAVYLCASSSRDSYGYTFGSGTRLTVV.

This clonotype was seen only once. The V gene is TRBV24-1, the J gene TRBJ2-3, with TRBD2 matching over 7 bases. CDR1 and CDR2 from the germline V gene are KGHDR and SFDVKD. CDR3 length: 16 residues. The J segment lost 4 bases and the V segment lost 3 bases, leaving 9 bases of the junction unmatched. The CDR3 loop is CATSDTAGEEADTQYF. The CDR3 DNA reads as TGTGCCACCAGTGATACCGCGGGAGAAGAGGCAGATACGCAGTATTTT.

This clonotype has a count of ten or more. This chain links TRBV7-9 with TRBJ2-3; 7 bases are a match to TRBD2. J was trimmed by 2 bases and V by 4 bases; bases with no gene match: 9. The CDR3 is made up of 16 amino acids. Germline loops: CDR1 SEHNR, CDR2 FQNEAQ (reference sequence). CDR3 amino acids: CASSSSGTKPTDTQYF. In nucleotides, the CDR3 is TGTGCCAGCAGCTCCTCCGGGACTAAACCCACAGATACGCAGTATTTT.

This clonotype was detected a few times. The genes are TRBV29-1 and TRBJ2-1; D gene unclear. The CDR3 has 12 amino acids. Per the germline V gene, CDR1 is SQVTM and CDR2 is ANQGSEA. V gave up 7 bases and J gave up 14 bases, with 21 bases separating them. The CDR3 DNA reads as TGCAGCGCCGCCGGAAAGACAACCTATGAGTTCTTC. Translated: CSAAGKTTYEFF.

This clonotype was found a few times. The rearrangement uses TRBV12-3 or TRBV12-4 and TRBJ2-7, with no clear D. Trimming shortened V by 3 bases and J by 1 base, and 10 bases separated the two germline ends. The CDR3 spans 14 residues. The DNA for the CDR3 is TGTGCCAGCAGTTTCGGAGCAGCATCCTACGAGCAGTACTTC. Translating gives CASSFGAASYEQYF.

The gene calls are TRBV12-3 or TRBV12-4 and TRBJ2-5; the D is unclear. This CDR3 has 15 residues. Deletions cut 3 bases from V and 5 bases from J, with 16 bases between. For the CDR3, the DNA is TGTGCCAGCAGTTTCTACCTTGAGGCTGAGGAGACCCAGTACTTC. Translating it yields CASSFYLEAEETQYF.

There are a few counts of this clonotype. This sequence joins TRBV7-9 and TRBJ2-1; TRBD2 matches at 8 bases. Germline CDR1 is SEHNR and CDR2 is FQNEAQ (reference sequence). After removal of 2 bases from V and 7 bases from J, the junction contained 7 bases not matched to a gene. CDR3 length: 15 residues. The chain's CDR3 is CASSLSDGGRNEQFF. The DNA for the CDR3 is TGTGCCAGCAGCTTAAGTGACGGCGGGAGGAATGAGCAGTTCTTC.

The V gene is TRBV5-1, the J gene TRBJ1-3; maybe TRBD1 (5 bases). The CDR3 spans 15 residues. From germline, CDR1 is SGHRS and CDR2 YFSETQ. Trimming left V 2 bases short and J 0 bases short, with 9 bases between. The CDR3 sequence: CASSLPQGSGNTIYF. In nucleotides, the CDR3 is TGCGCCAGCAGCTTACCCCAGGGCTCTGGAAACACCATATATTTT.

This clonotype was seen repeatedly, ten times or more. CDR3 sequence reads: CSARDLAGVQYEQYF. The DNA for the CDR3 is TGCAGTGCTAGAGATCTGGCGGGAGTCCAGTACGAGCAGTACTTC. The chain has TRBV20-1 and TRBJ2-7; 7 nucleotides agree with TRBD2. The CDR3 spans 15 residues. The germline V gene encodes CDR1 DFQATT and CDR2 SNEGSKA (reference sequence). V dropped 0 bases and J dropped 4; count of bases not matched to a gene: 9.

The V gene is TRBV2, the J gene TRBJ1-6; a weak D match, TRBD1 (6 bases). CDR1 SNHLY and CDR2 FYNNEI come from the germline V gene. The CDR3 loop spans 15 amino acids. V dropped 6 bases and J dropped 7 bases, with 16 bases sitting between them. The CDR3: CASSPWTETNSPLHF. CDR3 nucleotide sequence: TGTGCCAGCAGCCCGTGGACAGAGACAAATTCACCCCTCCACTTT.

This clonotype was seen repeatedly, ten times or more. For the CDR3, the DNA is TGTGCCAGCAGTATCTGGGGGGGGGCTGAAGCTTTCTTT. This sequence encodes CASSIWGGAEAFF. This chain uses TRBV13 with TRBJ1-1, with D possibly matching TRBD1 (5 bases). The CDR3 totals 13 residues. The ends were cut back, 6 bases at V and 6 bases at J, with 14 bases in the middle. CDR1 is PRHDT, CDR2 FYEKMQ, per germline (reference sequence).

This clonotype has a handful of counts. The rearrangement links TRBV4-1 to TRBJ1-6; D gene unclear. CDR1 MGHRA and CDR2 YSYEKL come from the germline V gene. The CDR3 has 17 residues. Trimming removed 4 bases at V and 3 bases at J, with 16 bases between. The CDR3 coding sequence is TGCGCCAGCAGCCGGCCCTACAAGGACCACTATAATTCACCCCTCCACTTT. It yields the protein CASSRPYKDHYNSPLHF.

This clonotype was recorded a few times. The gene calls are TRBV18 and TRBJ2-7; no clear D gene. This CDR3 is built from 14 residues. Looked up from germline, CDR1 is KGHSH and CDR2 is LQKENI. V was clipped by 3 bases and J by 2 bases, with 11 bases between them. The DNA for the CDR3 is TGTGCCAGCTCACCTGGTTCAGGCCCCTACGAGCAGTACTTC. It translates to CASSPGSGPYEQYF.

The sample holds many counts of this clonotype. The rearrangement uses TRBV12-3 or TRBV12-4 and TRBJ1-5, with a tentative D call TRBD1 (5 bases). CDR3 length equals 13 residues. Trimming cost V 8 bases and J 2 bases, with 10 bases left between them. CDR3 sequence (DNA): TGTGCCAGCGTGGGGGTGGGCAATCAGCCCCAGCATTTT. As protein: CASVGVGNQPQHF.

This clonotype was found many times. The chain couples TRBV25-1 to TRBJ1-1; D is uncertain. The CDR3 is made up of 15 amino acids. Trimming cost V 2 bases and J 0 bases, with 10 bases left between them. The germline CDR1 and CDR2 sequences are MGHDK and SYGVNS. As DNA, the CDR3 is TGTGCCAGCAGTGAACGGCTCGTCATGAACACTGAAGCTTTCTTT. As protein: CASSERLVMNTEAFF.